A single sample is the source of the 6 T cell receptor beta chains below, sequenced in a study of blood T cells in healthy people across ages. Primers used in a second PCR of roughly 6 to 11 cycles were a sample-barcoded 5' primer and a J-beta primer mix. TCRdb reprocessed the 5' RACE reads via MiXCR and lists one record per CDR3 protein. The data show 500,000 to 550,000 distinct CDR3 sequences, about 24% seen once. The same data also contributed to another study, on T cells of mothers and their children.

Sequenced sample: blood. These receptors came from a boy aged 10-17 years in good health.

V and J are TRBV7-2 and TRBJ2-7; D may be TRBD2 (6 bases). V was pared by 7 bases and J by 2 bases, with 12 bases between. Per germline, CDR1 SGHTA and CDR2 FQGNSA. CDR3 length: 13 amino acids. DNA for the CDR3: TGTGCCAGCACCACGGGGGTCGCCTACGAGCAGTACTTC. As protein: CASTTGVAYEQYF.

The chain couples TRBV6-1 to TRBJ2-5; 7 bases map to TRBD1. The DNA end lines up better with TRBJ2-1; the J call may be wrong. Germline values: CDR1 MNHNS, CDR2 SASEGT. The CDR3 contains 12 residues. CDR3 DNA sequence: TGTGCCAGCAGAGACAGGGATCGGCCCCAGTTCTTC. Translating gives CASRDRDRPQFF.

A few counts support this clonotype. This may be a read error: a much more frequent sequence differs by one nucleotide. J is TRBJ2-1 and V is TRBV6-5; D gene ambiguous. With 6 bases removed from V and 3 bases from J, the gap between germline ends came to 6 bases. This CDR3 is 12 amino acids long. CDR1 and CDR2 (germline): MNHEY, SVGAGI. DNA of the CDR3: TGTGCCAGCAGCACAGACTACAATGAGCAGTTCTTC. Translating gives CASSTDYNEQFF.

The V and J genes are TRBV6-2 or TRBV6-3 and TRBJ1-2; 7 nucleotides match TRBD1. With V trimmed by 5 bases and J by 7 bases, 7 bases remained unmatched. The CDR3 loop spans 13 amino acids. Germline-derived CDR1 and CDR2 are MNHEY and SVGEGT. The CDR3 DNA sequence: TGTGCCAGCAGTCAAGGGGGCTTGGGTGGCTACACCTTC. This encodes CASSQGGLGGYTF.

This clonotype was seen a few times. The CDR3 DNA sequence: TGTGCCAGCAGCCCAGGGCACAGGGGTCCCAATGAGCAGTTCTTC. This gives the protein CASSPGHRGPNEQFF. This chain joins TRBV7-2 and TRBJ2-5, with 7 bases identical to TRBD1. The J call could be wrong; TRBJ2-1 is a better fit for the DNA end. This CDR3 spans 15 amino acids. CDR1 is SGHTA and CDR2 is FQGNSA in the germline V gene.

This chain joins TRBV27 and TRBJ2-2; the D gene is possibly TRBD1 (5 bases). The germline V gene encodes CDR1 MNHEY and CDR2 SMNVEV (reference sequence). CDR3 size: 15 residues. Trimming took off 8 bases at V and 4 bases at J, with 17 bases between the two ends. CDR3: CASRRQFASTGELFF. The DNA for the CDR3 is TGTGCCAGCCGGAGACAGTTCGCGAGCACCGGGGAGCTGTTTTTT.